The next 8 T cell receptor beta chains were all read from a single sample in a study of human T cells and chemical hapten exposure. The time point denotes: healthy volunteer bleed at 6 weeks. Total RNA came from unfractionated whole blood. TCRdb processed the RACE reads anew with MiXCR; each CDR3 protein has one entry. Among approximately 59,000 distinct CDR3 sequences listed, about 5.7% were seen once. Sequencing was performed on whole blood. Every receptor here comes from a female donor in good health. Some clones in this sample may be carry-over from other donors' samples.

This clonotype occurred many times. The chain joins TRBV25-1 to TRBJ2-7; D possibly corresponds to TRBD1 (6 bases). In germline, CDR1 is MGHDK, CDR2 SYGVNS. V shed 1 base and J shed 5 bases, with 12 bases lying between them. This CDR3 has 14 residues. The CDR3 nucleotides read TGTGCCAGCAGTGAATCCAGTGGGGGCCACGAGCAGTACTTC. Its protein is CASSESSGGHEQYF.

This clonotype occurred many times. The chain couples TRBV3-1 to TRBJ1-1; D is unresolved. CDR1 is LGHDT and CDR2 is YNNKEL in the germline V gene (reference sequence). With 1 base removed from V and 4 bases from J, the gap between germline ends came to 10 bases. The CDR3 consists of 14 residues. CDR3 sequence: CASSQGEGLTEAFF. CDR3 nucleotides: TGTGCCAGCAGCCAAGGCGAGGGTCTCACTGAAGCTTTCTTT.

The table lists this clonotype with many counts. V is TRBV5-4 and J is TRBJ2-7; 10 bases are a match to TRBD2. The CDR3 runs 14 residues. Trimming took 4 bases from V and 5 from J; bases not matched to a gene: 6. The germline V gene encodes CDR1 SGHNT and CDR2 YYREEE (reference sequence). CDR3 nucleotides: TGTGCCAGCAGCACAAGGACTAGCGGAAACGAGCAGTACTTC. It specifies CASSTRTSGNEQYF.

The chain carries TRBV3-1 and TRBJ1-5; D remains unclear. The CDR3 sequence is 13 residues long. The V and J ends lost 4 bases and 0 bases respectively, with 4 bases between them. Germline CDR1 LGHDT, CDR2 YNNKEL (reference sequence). DNA of the CDR3: TGTGCCAGCAGCCGTTCTAGCAATCAGCCCCAGCATTTT. It translates to CASSRSSNQPQHF. Combining the CDR3 with reference TRBV3-1 and TRBJ1-5 gives the whole variable domain DTAVSQTPKYLVTQMGNDKSIKCEQNLGHDTMYWYKQDSKKFLKIMFSYNNKELIINETVPNRFSPKSPDKAHLNLHINSLELGDSAVYFCASSRSSNQPQHFGDGTRLSIL.

The rearrangement uses TRBV29-1 and TRBJ2-3; 7 bases align to TRBD2. Germline CDR1 reads SQVTM; CDR2 reads ANQGSEA. The CDR3 loop spans 12 amino acids. The ends lost 7 bases at V and 0 bases at J; junction bases unmatched: 1. The CDR3 coding sequence is TGCAGCGCAGCGGGAAGCACAGATACGCAGTATTTT. Encoded protein: CSAAGSTDTQYF.

This clonotype occurred a few times. The chain combines TRBV4-2 with TRBJ2-3; a possible D gene is TRBD2 (5 bases). The CDR3 is 13 amino acids. Germline V lookup: CDR1 LGHNA, CDR2 YNFKEQ. V was trimmed by 4 bases and J by 2 bases, leaving 7 bases between them. CDR3 sequence reads: CASSPGITDTQYF. The CDR3 coding sequence is TGTGCCAGCAGCCCGGGGATCACAGATACGCAGTATTTT.

The chain carries TRBV9 and TRBJ1-3, with a tentative D call TRBD1 (5 bases). With 3 bases removed from V and 0 bases from J, the gap between germline ends came to 10 bases. Germline values: CDR1 SGDLS, CDR2 YYNGEE. This CDR3 has 15 residues. CDR3 amino acids: CASSAREVSGNTIYF. CDR3 bases: TGTGCCAGCAGCGCCAGGGAAGTCTCTGGAAACACCATATATTTT.

J is TRBJ2-3 and V is TRBV9; D is unresolved. Germline V gene data show CDR1 as SGDLS and CDR2 as YYNGEE. V was clipped by 4 bases and J by 2 bases, with 8 bases between them. The CDR3 has 13 residues. Written as DNA, the CDR3 is TGTGCCAGCAGCCCCCCCTACACAGATACGCAGTATTTT. Amino acids: CASSPPYTDTQYF.